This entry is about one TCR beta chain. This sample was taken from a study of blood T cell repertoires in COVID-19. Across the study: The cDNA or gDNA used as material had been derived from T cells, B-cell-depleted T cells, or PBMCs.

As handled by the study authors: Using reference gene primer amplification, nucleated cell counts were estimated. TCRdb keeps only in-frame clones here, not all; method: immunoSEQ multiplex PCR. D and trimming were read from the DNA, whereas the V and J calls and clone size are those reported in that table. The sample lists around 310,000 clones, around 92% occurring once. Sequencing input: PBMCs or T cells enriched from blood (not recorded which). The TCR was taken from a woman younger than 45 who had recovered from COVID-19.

The CDR3: CASSPPVREGLEQYF. The CDR3 DNA follows: TGTGCCAGCTCACCACCGGTTCGGGAAGGGCTCGAGCAGTACTTC. V usage is TRBV18 and J usage is TRBJ2-7; the D gene is possibly TRBD2 (5 bases). V lost 0 bases, J lost 6 bases, and 15 bases lay in between. CDR3 length: 15 amino acids. Germline lookup yields CDR1 KGHSH and CDR2 LQKENI.